These T cell receptor beta chains were read from a single sample in a study of response to subunit inactivated influenza vaccine. TCRdb processed the RT-PCR reads anew with MiXCR; each CDR3 protein has one entry. This sample has a few hundred thousand distinct CDR3 sequences; less than 15% occur once, and the top ten carry 8.5% to 14%. The input for sequencing was PBMCs from blood, taken approximately 12 days after vaccination. All receptors derive from a man between 45 and 60 years old who received an inactivated influenza vaccine. Each CDR3 is given with its conserved first and last residue. Each record gives: V gene, J gene, clone size, D gene, CDR3 DNA, CDR3 protein. The D gene is left open where the match is weak. A row's size may be missing; if present it is once, few, many or a size class.

v_call: TRBV4-1
j_call: TRBJ2-5
clone_size: once
d_call: .
cdr3_nt: TGCGCCAGCAGCCAGGGGATTCGGGAGACCCAGTACTTC
cdr3_aa: CASSQGIRETQYF

v_call: TRBV29-1
j_call: TRBJ2-6
clone_size: .
d_call: TRBD2
cdr3_nt: TGCAGCGTCCTACCAGGGACTAGCGGCCTCTCTGGGGCCAACGTCCTGACTTTC
cdr3_aa: CSVLPGTSGLSGANVLTF

v_call: TRBV6-5
j_call: TRBJ2-5
clone_size: .
d_call: .
cdr3_nt: TGTGCCAGCAGCCGAAGTGTCCTGTACGTCCAAGAGACCCAGTACTTC
cdr3_aa: CASSRSVLYVQETQYF

v_call: TRBV2
j_call: TRBJ2-2
clone_size: few
d_call: TRBD2
cdr3_nt: TGTGCCAGCAGCGGGACTAGGAGGGGCGGGGAGCTGTTTTTT
cdr3_aa: CASSGTRRGGELFF

v_call: TRBV12-3/TRBV12-4
j_call: TRBJ2-7
clone_size: few
d_call: .
cdr3_nt: TGTGCCAGCAGTTTTTGGGGCGGATCAATGAGTTTCGACTACGAGCAGTACTTC
cdr3_aa: CASSFWGGSMSFDYEQYF

v_call: TRBV7-3
j_call: TRBJ2-1
clone_size: few
d_call: TRBD2
cdr3_nt: TGTGCCAGCAGATCCACGGGGGGTGACAATGAGCAGTTCTTC
cdr3_aa: CASRSTGGDNEQFF

v_call: TRBV20-1
j_call: TRBJ2-3
clone_size: .
d_call: TRBD2
cdr3_nt: TGCAGTGCTAGACCAGGGACTAGTAAGGCAGATACGCAGTATTTT
cdr3_aa: CSARPGTSKADTQYF

v_call: TRBV7-8
j_call: TRBJ2-3
clone_size: .
d_call: TRBD2
cdr3_nt: TGTGCCAGCAGCCCACACCGCGGGACTAGCGGCACAGATACGCAGTATTTT
cdr3_aa: CASSPHRGTSGTDTQYF

v_call: TRBV20-1
j_call: TRBJ1-2
clone_size: .
d_call: TRBD1
cdr3_nt: TGCAGTGCTCTGGGACAGGGGGCCAGTGGCTACACCTTC
cdr3_aa: CSALGQGASGYTF

v_call: TRBV5-1
j_call: TRBJ2-1
clone_size: .
d_call: TRBD1
cdr3_nt: TGCGCCAGCCGATGGGACAGGGCCTACAATGAGCAGTTCTTC
cdr3_aa: CASRWDRAYNEQFF

v_call: TRBV12-3/TRBV12-4
j_call: TRBJ2-5
clone_size: few
d_call: .
cdr3_nt: TGTGCCAGCAGTCCCATAGCGGCAGCCCAAGAGACCCAGTACTTC
cdr3_aa: CASSPIAAAQETQYF

v_call: TRBV12-3/TRBV12-4
j_call: TRBJ1-4
clone_size: .
d_call: .
cdr3_nt: TGTGCCAGCAGTTACGGTCTGGGGTCCAGTGAAAAACTGTTTTTT
cdr3_aa: CASSYGLGSSEKLFF

v_call: TRBV5-1
j_call: TRBJ2-7
clone_size: many
d_call: TRBD1
cdr3_nt: TGCGCCAGCAGCTTGGACAGGGGGCACTACGAGCAGTACTTC
cdr3_aa: CASSLDRGHYEQYF

v_call: TRBV6-5
j_call: TRBJ1-4
clone_size: many
d_call: .
cdr3_nt: TGTGCCAGCAGTTACGGCGGGGATAGGTCGGAAAAACTGTTTTTT
cdr3_aa: CASSYGGDRSEKLFF

v_call: TRBV7-8
j_call: TRBJ2-5
clone_size: .
d_call: TRBD1
cdr3_nt: TGTGCCAGCAGCATTTACGGGACAGGGGGCTCGGGGACCCAGTACTTC
cdr3_aa: CASSIYGTGGSGTQYF

v_call: TRBV6-2/TRBV6-3
j_call: TRBJ1-2
clone_size: many
d_call: .
cdr3_nt: TGTGCCAGCAGTTTAAACAGGAACTATGGCTACACCTTC
cdr3_aa: CASSLNRNYGYTF

v_call: TRBV6-2/TRBV6-3
j_call: TRBJ2-5
clone_size: .
d_call: .
cdr3_nt: TGTGCCAGCAGTTACCCGGACACCCAAGAGACCCAGTACTTC
cdr3_aa: CASSYPDTQETQYF

v_call: TRBV20-1
j_call: TRBJ2-2
clone_size: many
d_call: TRBD1
cdr3_nt: TGCAGTGCTAGAGATCTAAGGACAGGGGGTAACACCGGGGAGCTGTTTTTT
cdr3_aa: CSARDLRTGGNTGELFF

v_call: TRBV20-1
j_call: TRBJ2-1
clone_size: .
d_call: .
cdr3_nt: TGCAGTGCTAGGGCCGGGAGTACCCGGAGAAATGAGCAGTTCTTC
cdr3_aa: CSARAGSTRRNEQFF

v_call: TRBV7-2
j_call: TRBJ2-1
clone_size: .
d_call: .
cdr3_nt: TGTGCCAGCAGCTTAGCGTTAGCGGCCTACAATGAGCAGTTCTTC
cdr3_aa: CASSLALAAYNEQFF

v_call: TRBV5-1
j_call: TRBJ2-3
clone_size: few
d_call: .
cdr3_nt: TGCGCCAGCAGCTTCGGGGGGCGATCTAGCACAGATACGCAGTATTTT
cdr3_aa: CASSFGGRSSTDTQYF

v_call: TRBV6-5
j_call: TRBJ2-1
clone_size: .
d_call: .
cdr3_nt: TGTGCCAGCAGTTACCGGGGACACCGATACAATGAGCAGTTCTTC
cdr3_aa: CASSYRGHRYNEQFF